The next 21 T cell receptor beta chains were all read from a single sample in a study of blood T cell repertoires in COVID-19. Produced via immunoSEQ multiplex PCR; TCRdb's table is partial and in-frame only. The sample yields about 170,000 clones, 65% to 85% seen once. The sequenced sample was peripheral blood. Receptor source: a man between 65 and 79 years old with active or convalescent COVID-19.

J is TRBJ2-7 and V is TRBV6-1; TRBD2 is a possible D gene (5 bases). Germline CDR1 reads MNHNS; CDR2 reads SASEGT. Trimming took off 2 bases at V and 5 bases at J, with 16 bases between the two ends. The length of the CDR3 is 15 residues. Here the CDR3 DNA reads TGTGCCAGCAGTGAACAGGACCGACCGAGGGACGAGCAGTACTTC. It translates to CASSEQDRPRDEQYF.

Notes on this clone: Sequence at one end of the junction differs from germline and may be a read error. The J gene is TRBJ1-1, the V gene TRBV24-1, with D possibly matching TRBD1 (5 bases). Germline CDR1 is KGHDR and CDR2 is SFDVKD. The CDR3 is 13 amino acids. The CDR3 region is CATSIPGNAEAFF. The CDR3 nucleotides are TGTGCCACCAGCATACCAGGGAACGCTGAAGCTTTCTTT.

On this clone itself: It may be a read error: a sequence one base away is much more abundant. Other DNA sequences in this sample translate to the same CDR3. The chain employs TRBV12-3 or TRBV12-4 and TRBJ1-1; TRBD1 is a possible D gene (5 bases). The CDR3 spans 13 residues. Trimming removed 3 bases from V and 1 base from J, with 6 bases in between. The CDR3 nucleotides read TGTGCCAGCAGTTTGGGGCCGAACACTGAAGCTTTCTTT. Its translation is CASSLGPNTEAFF.

The chain carries TRBV7-2 and TRBJ1-4; tentatively, D is TRBD1 (5 bases). The length of the CDR3 is 15 residues. The V gene's germline CDR1 is SGHTA and CDR2 FQGNSA. The V end was cut by 3 bases, the J end by 0 bases, with 8 bases between. CDR3 DNA: TGTGCCAGCAGCTTGCAGGGTGCAACTAATGAAAAACTGTTTTTT. This gives the protein CASSLQGATNEKLFF.

The genes are TRBV29-1 and TRBJ2-1; D is possibly TRBD2 (5 bases). This CDR3 has 15 residues. V was cut by 7 bases and J by 0 bases, with 16 bases left in between. The germline gives CDR1 SQVTM, CDR2 ANQGSEA. CDR3 region: CSGATSKSSYNEQFF. DNA of the CDR3: TGCAGCGGTGCAACTAGTAAGAGCTCCTACAATGAGCAGTTCTTC.

The chain uses TRBV10-2 and TRBJ2-5, with 8 bases identical to TRBD1. Trimming cost V 2 bases and J 5 bases; bases outside gene matches: 4. This CDR3 is 14 amino acids long. Germline V gives CDR1 WSHSY, CDR2 SAAADI. The CDR3 region is CASSELDRVETQYF. CDR3 nucleotides: TGCGCCAGCAGTGAGCTGGACAGGGTGGAGACCCAGTACTTC.

The rearrangement links TRBV7-6 to TRBJ1-1; D remains unclear. The CDR3 has 13 residues. Trimming took 5 bases from V and 5 from J, leaving 12 bases between them. Germline values: CDR1 SGHVS, CDR2 FNYEAQ. In nucleotides, the CDR3 is TGTGCCAGCAGCCTTTCGAGGTGGACTGAAGCTTTCTTT. Its translation: CASSLSRWTEAFF.

This clone was seen just once. V and J are TRBV7-2 and TRBJ2-1; possibly TRBD2 for D (6 bases). Deletions cut 2 bases from V and 7 bases from J, with 12 bases between. Germline V gene data show CDR1 as SGHTA and CDR2 as FQGNSA. The CDR3 has 14 residues. The CDR3 spells CASSLRLASNEQFF. Here the CDR3 DNA reads TGTGCCAGCAGCTTAAGGCTAGCGAGTAATGAGCAGTTCTTC.

The chain combines TRBV15 with TRBJ2-1, with TRBD1 matching over 7 bases. The V segment lost 2 bases and the J segment 9 bases; nucleotides outside the gene matches: 7. Germline V lookup: CDR1 LNHNV, CDR2 YYDKDF (reference sequence). This CDR3 contains 14 residues. The CDR3, as DNA: TGTGCCACCAGCAGATCCTCGCGACAGGGTGAGCAGTTCTTC. Protein: CATSRSSRQGEQFF.

The chain is built from TRBV18 and TRBJ1-2; 7 bases align to TRBD1. The germline V gene has CDR1 KGHSH and CDR2 LQKENI. V gave up 3 bases and J gave up 6 bases; unmatched junction bases: 7. CDR3 length: 14 amino acids. The CDR3, as DNA: TGTGCCAGCTCACCCGGCGGGACAGTCGATGGCTACACCTTC. The encoded protein is CASSPGGTVDGYTF.

This chain links TRBV20-1 with TRBJ1-2; tentative D call: TRBD1 (6 bases). Trimming removed 3 bases at V and 3 bases at J, with 11 bases between. CDR1 is DFQATT, CDR2 SNEGSKA, per germline (reference sequence). The CDR3 is 13 amino acids. CDR3 bases: TGCAGTGCTAGTGAGGACAGCTACTATGGCTACACCTTC. It yields the protein CSASEDSYYGYTF.

The chain uses TRBV5-1 and TRBJ2-1; 14 nucleotides agree with TRBD2. The CDR3 totals 15 residues. The germline gives CDR1 SGHRS, CDR2 YFSETQ. V dropped 4 bases and J dropped 9; count of bases not matched to a gene: 6. The CDR3: CASSGTSGSNVEQFF. CDR3 bases: TGCGCCAGCAGCGGGACTAGCGGGAGTAATGTTGAGCAGTTCTTC.

The chain carries TRBV6-5 and TRBJ2-6; tentatively, D is TRBD1 (5 bases). Germline assignment: CDR1 MNHEY and CDR2 SVGAGI. Trimming removed 2 bases at V and 2 bases at J, with 10 bases between. The CDR3 contains 16 residues. CDR3 in DNA: TGTGCCAGCAGTTACCGCAGGGTTACTGGGGCCAACGTCCTGACTTTC. Amino acid sequence: CASSYRRVTGANVLTF.

The rearrangement links TRBV7-9 to TRBJ1-2; 7 bases are a match to TRBD1. Trimming at V came to 6 bases and at J to 6 bases, leaving 10 bases not matched to a gene. Germline CDR1 and CDR2: SEHNR and FQNEAQ (reference sequence). This CDR3 has 14 residues. The CDR3 spells CASSPPGQKNGYTF. CDR3 bases: TGTGCCAGCAGTCCTCCGGGACAGAAGAATGGCTACACCTTC. The full variable domain, completed using reference TRBV7-9 and TRBJ1-2, is DTGVSQNPRHKITKRGQNVTFRCDPISEHNRLYWYRQTLGQGPEFLTYFQNEAQLEKSRLLSDRFSAERPKGSFSTLEIQRTEQGDSAMYLCASSPPGQKNGYTFGSGTRLTVV.

This sequence joins TRBV4-3 and TRBJ2-7; 7 bases agree with TRBD1. V shed 4 bases and J 1 base; nucleotides not matched to a gene: 4. The CDR3 totals 14 residues. Per germline, CDR1 LGHNA and CDR2 YSLEER. The CDR3 region has the DNA TGCGCCAGCAGCCTTGGGACAGATTCCTACGAGCAGTACTTC. Translated: CASSLGTDSYEQYF.

The genes are TRBV7-2 and TRBJ2-1; 8 bases map to TRBD2. The CDR3 has 15 residues. Germline V gene lookup returns CDR1 SGHTA and CDR2 FQGNSA. V dropped 5 bases and J dropped 5; count of bases not matched to a gene: 8. CDR3 DNA: TGTGCCAGCAGCCGGGGGGGGACCCACGACAATGAGCAGTTCTTC. Translation gives CASSRGGTHDNEQFF.

This rearrangement joins TRBV27 to TRBJ1-5; D perhaps matches TRBD1 (6 bases). Trimming took off 7 bases at V and 1 base at J, with 17 bases between the two ends. The CDR3 consists of 16 residues. Germline V CDR1 and CDR2: MNHEY, SMNVEV (reference sequence). Written as DNA, the CDR3 is TGTGCCAGCACCGAGGGGGGGGGCGTCAGCAATCAGCCCCAGCATTTT. This encodes CASTEGGGVSNQPQHF.

V and J are TRBV29-1 and TRBJ2-5, with a weak D call TRBD2 (6 bases). V gave up 5 bases and J gave up 1 base, with 8 bases separating them. Germline V gene sequence: CDR1 SQVTM, CDR2 ANQGSEA. The CDR3 has 12 amino acids. The DNA of the CDR3 is TGCAGCGTTCTCGGGGGCCAAGAGACCCAGTACTTC. Translated, it gives CSVLGGQETQYF.

The gene calls are TRBV7-9 and TRBJ2-1; tentative D call: TRBD2 (6 bases). Trimming took off 11 bases at V and 3 bases at J, with 14 bases between the two ends. Germline V lookup: CDR1 SEHNR, CDR2 FQNEAQ (reference sequence). The CDR3 is 13 amino acids. CDR3 coding DNA: TGTGCCGGCGGACTAACCAACTACAATGAGCAGTTCTTC. Residues: CAGGLTNYNEQFF.

The chain is built from TRBV7-2 and TRBJ2-7, with 13 bases fitting TRBD2. V lost 0 bases to trimming and J lost 6 bases; unmatched junction nucleotides: 14. This CDR3 contains 19 residues. Germline values: CDR1 SGHTA, CDR2 FQGNSA. The CDR3 spells CASSLAGTVGLAGLSEQYF. CDR3 in DNA: TGTGCCAGCAGCTTAGCGGGGACAGTGGGACTAGCGGGATTGAGCGAGCAGTACTTC. Combining the CDR3 with reference TRBV7-2 and TRBJ2-7 gives the whole variable domain GAGVSQSPSNKVTEKGKDVELRCDPISGHTALYWYRQSLGQGLEFLIYFQGNSAPDKSGLPSDRFSAERTGGSVSTLTIQRTQQEDSAVYLCASSLAGTVGLAGLSEQYFGPGTRLTVT.

The J gene is TRBJ2-3, the V gene TRBV7-2, with 7 bases fitting TRBD2. V gave up 1 base and J gave up 4 bases; unmatched junction bases: 8. Germline V gene lookup returns CDR1 SGHTA and CDR2 FQGNSA. The CDR3 is 16 residues long. The CDR3 protein is CASSLGRGYAADTQYF. CDR3 sequence (DNA): TGTGCCAGCAGCTTAGGGCGGGGGTACGCGGCAGATACGCAGTATTTT.